This T cell receptor (beta chain) was retrieved from a study of blood T cell repertoires in COVID-19. Study details: Donors in the United States, Italy and Spain gave samples during acute or convalescent COVID-19. Nucleic acid was either cDNA or gDNA, and it came from T cells, B-cell-depleted T cells, or PBMCs.

The CDR3 has 13 residues. CDR1 is MNHEY, CDR2 SMNVEV, per germline (reference sequence). The junction had 8 bases not matched to a gene; V was cut back by 5 bases and J by 9 bases. In this sample, this clone turned up many times. Per the original methods: Counts of nucleated cells, estimated from reference gene primer amplification, were obtained. Some clones are missing from TCRdb's copy, which holds only in-frame ones; the method was immunoSEQ multiplex PCR. V, J and clone size are taken as reported in that table, and D and trimming were inferred from the DNA itself. The table has more than 70,000 clones, roughly 90% seen once.

This receptor was taken from a woman between 45 and 65 years old with active or convalescent COVID-19. The chain has TRBV27 and TRBJ1-2, with 8 bases that match TRBD1. The source material was peripheral blood. The DNA for the CDR3 is TGTGCCAGCAGTCCCTACGGACAGGGTAGCTACACCTTC. It encodes CASSPYGQGSYTF.